This entry features one TCR beta chain sequence. Germline-derived CDR1 and CDR2 are SGHRS and YFSETQ. V dropped 4 bases and J dropped 2; count of bases not matched to a gene: 5. This CDR3 contains 14 residues. This sample was taken from a study of cytomegalovirus exposure and HLA in healthy donors. Use of 60 Vbeta and 13 Jbeta primers characterized the PCR. Sequencing was performed with immunoSEQ multiplex PCR; in TCRdb, only in-frame clones are kept and a portion is missing. This sample yields 150,000 or so clones, of which 80% to 90% are seen a single time; approximately 2.5% belongs to the top ten.

The J gene is TRBJ2-7, the V gene TRBV5-1; 8 bases are a match to TRBD1. The sample was PBMCs. The TCR was taken from a woman under 30 in good health and CMV-seronegative. DNA of the CDR3: TGCGCCAGCAGCGTGACAGGGGTGCCCTACGAGCAGTACTTC. This translates into CASSVTGVPYEQYF.